This T cell receptor (beta chain) emerged from a study of beta chain features in type 1 diabetes. Background on the study: Sorted cells examined across all samples numbered around 110,000,000. Findings and caveats of the study: Reduced insertions and increased deletions marked VDJ junctions in type 1 diabetes patients. Researchers reported that naive, central memory and Treg TCRB repertoires appeared more similar in patients than in healthy donors.

The investigators reverse transcribed all of the isolated RNA, so they sequenced expressed TCRB transcripts. For naive, central memory and regulatory T cell samples, reads averaged approximately 3.6 million. Libraries were prepared by immunoSEQ multiplex PCR; TCRdb keeps only in-frame clonotypes and omits some of them. The table includes more than 300,000 clones, approximately 8% detected once. This clone was seen a few times. Its specificity is unknown. The source material was central memory CD4+ T cells from blood. This clonotype originated in a woman aged 18-29 years in good health.

The CDR3 coding sequence is TGTGCCAGCAGCTTGGGACTAGCGGGAGCCTATTATATGGGAAGCACAGATACGCAGTATTTT. Translation: CASSLGLAGAYYMGSTDTQYF. This rearrangement joins TRBV7-8 to TRBJ2-3; 14 nucleotides match TRBD2. After removal of 3 bases from V and 0 bases from J, the junction contained 14 bases not matched to a gene. Looked up from germline, CDR1 is SGHVS and CDR2 is FQNEAQ. The CDR3 covers 21 residues.